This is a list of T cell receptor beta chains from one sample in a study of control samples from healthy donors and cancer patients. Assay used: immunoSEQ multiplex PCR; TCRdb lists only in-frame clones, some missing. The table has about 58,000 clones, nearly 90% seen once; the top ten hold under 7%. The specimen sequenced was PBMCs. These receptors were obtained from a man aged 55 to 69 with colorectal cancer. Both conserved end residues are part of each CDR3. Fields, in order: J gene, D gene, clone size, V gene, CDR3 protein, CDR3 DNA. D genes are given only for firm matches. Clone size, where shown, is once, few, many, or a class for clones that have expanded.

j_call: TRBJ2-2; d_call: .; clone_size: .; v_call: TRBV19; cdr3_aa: CASSRMPGTVRELFF; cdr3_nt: TGTGCCAGTAGTCGTATGCCGGGGACCGTGCGGGAGCTGTTTTTT
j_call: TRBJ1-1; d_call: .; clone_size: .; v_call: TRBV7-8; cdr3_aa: CASSLQGAGNTEAFF; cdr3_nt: TGTGCCAGCAGCTTACAGGGTGCGGGGAACACTGAAGCTTTCTTT
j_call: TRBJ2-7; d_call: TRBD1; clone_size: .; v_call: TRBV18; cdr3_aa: CASSPGQGGSYEQYF; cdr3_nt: TGTGCCAGCTCACCGGGACAGGGGGGCTCCTACGAGCAGTACTTC
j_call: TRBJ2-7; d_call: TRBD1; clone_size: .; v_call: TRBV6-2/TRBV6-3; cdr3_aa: CASSPGAGGVRYRLSKSSYEQYF; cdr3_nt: TGTGCCAGCAGCCCCGGGGCAGGGGGCGTTCGTTATCGTTTGTCAAAGAGCTCCTACGAGCAGTACTTC
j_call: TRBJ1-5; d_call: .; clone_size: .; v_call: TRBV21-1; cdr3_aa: CASSKGGRAQPQHF; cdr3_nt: TGTGCCAGCAGCAAAGGGGGCAGGGCTCAGCCCCAGCATTTT
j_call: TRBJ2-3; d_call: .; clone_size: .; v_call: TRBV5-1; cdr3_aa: CASNIQGPTDTQYF; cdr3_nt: TGCGCCAGCAACATACAGGGCCCCACAGATACGCAGTATTTT
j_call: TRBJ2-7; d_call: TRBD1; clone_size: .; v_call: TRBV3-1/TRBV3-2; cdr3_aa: CASSQGPGQRPYEQYF; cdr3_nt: TGTGCCAGCAGCCAAGGGCCGGGACAGAGACCCTACGAGCAGTACTTC
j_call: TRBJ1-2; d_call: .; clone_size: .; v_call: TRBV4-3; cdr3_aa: CASSQVNLGSYGYTF; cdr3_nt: TGCGCCAGCAGCCAAGTTAACCTGGGGTCCTATGGCTACACCTTC
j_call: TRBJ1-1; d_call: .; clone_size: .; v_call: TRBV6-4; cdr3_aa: CASRDTDVHTEAFF; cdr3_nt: TGTGCCAGCAGGGACACGGACGTCCACACTGAAGCTTTCTTT
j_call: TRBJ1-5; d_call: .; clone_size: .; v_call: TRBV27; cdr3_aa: CASWGQGGSNQPQHF; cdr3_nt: TGTGCCAGCTGGGGGCAGGGAGGTAGCAATCAGCCCCAGCATTTT
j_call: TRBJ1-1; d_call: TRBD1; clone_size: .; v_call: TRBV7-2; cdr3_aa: CASSLRRTGATEAFF; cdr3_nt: TGTGCCAGCAGCTTGCGTCGGACAGGGGCCACTGAAGCTTTCTTT
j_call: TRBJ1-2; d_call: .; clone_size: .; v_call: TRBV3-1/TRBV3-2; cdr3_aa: CASSYLAGGPGYTF; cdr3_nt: TGTGCCAGCAGCTATCTAGCGGGGGGGCCTGGCTACACCTTC
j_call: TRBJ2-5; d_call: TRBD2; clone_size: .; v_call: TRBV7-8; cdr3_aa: CASSLGTSGGAVETQYF; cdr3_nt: TGTGCCAGCAGCTTAGGCACTAGCGGGGGGGCCGTAGAGACCCAGTACTTC
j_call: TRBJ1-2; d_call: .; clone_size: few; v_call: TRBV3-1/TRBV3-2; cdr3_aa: CASSQTVHYGYTF; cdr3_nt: TGTGCCAGCAGCCAGACGGTGCACTATGGCTACACCTTC
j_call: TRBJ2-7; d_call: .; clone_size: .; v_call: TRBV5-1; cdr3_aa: CASSLVPGVKDEQYF; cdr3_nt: TGCGCCAGCAGCTTGGTTCCAGGGGTAAAGGACGAGCAGTACTTC
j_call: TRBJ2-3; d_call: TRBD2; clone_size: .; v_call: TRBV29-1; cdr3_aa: CSVRTSGARTDTQYF; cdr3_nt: TGCAGCGTAAGGACTAGCGGGGCCCGCACAGATACGCAGTATTTT
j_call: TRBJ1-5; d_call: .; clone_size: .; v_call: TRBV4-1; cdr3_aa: CASSQPVSNQPQHF; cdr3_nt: TGCGCCAGCAGCCAACCGGTTAGCAATCAGCCCCAGCATTTT
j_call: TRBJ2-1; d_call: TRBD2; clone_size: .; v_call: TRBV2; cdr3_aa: CASTALAVLNEQFF; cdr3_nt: TGTGCCAGCACCGCACTAGCGGTTTTGAATGAGCAGTTCTTC
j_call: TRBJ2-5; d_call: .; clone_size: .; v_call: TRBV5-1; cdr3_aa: CASSLGTEEGETQYF; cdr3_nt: TGCGCCAGCAGCCTGGGGACCGAGGAAGGGGAGACCCAGTACTTC
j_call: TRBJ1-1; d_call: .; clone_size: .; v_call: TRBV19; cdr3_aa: CASSIGRQNTEAFF; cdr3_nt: TGTGCCAGTAGTATTGGCAGACAGAACACTGAAGCTTTCTTT